The next 30 T cell receptor beta chains were all read from a single sample in a study of blood T cell repertoires in COVID-19. TCRdb keeps only in-frame clones here, not all; method: immunoSEQ multiplex PCR. This table holds about 200,000 clones, more than 70% found once. Material: PBMCs or T cells enriched from blood (not recorded which). The receptors were gathered from a man in his forties or fifties with acute COVID-19.

The chain combines TRBV28 with TRBJ2-1; TRBD2 matches 7 bases. Losses at the gene ends were 6 bases for V and 6 bases for J; bases not matched to a gene: 11. CDR1 is MDHEN, CDR2 SYDVKM, per germline. CDR3 length: 15 amino acids. CDR3 sequence (DNA): TGTGCCAGCAGCCCGCGACTAGCAGCGGGCAATGAGCAGTTCTTC. It encodes CASSPRLAAGNEQFF. The whole variable domain, filled in from reference TRBV28 and TRBJ2-1, reads DVKVTQSSRYLVKRTGEKVFLECVQDMDHENMFWYRQDPGLGLRLIYFSYDVKMKEKGDIPEGYSVSREKKERFSLILESASTNQTSMYLCASSPRLAAGNEQFFGPGTRLTVL.

V gene TRBV7-9 combines with J gene TRBJ2-3; a possible D gene is TRBD1 (6 bases). The V gene lost 5 bases and the J gene lost 2 bases, with 14 bases spanning the gap. Germline CDR1 and CDR2: SEHNR and FQNEAQ (reference sequence). The CDR3 length is 15 residues. The CDR3 DNA sequence: TGTGCCAGCAGCAAACGGACAGACCCCACAGATACGCAGTATTTT. Translation gives CASSKRTDPTDTQYF.

CDR3 DNA: TGTGCCAGCAGCACCAGGCCGCGGGGATATGAAGCTTTCTTT. This codes for CASSTRPRGYEAFF. This sequence joins TRBV13 and TRBJ1-1; D remains unclear. This CDR3 region has 14 residues. Trimming cost V 5 bases and J 7 bases, with 17 bases left between them. Germline CDR1 reads PRHDT; CDR2 reads FYEKMQ (reference sequence).

This clone turned up a few times. The rearrangement links TRBV29-1 to TRBJ2-2, with TRBD1 matching over 10 bases. Germline CDR1 reads SQVTM; CDR2 reads ANQGSEA. With 6 bases clipped from V and 6 bases from J, the junction kept 7 bases outside the gene matches. There are 14 residues in the CDR3. CDR3 protein: CSVPGQGIPGELFF. The CDR3 DNA follows: TGCAGCGTACCGGGACAGGGGATCCCCGGGGAGCTGTTTTTT.

The chain links TRBV7-8 to TRBJ2-7; 9 nucleotides agree with TRBD1. CDR3 length: 16 amino acids. Per germline, CDR1 SGHVS and CDR2 FQNEAQ. Germline trimming cut 0 bases from V and 5 bases from J; bases unmatched to any gene: 8. The CDR3 bases are TGTGCCAGCAGCTTAGCGTTAGGACAGGGGAGTAACGAGCAGTACTTC. Amino acid sequence: CASSLALGQGSNEQYF.

This sequence joins TRBV19 and TRBJ2-2; 8 nucleotides agree with TRBD1. Unmatched junction bases numbered 5, after V lost 4 bases and J lost 7 bases. The length of the CDR3 is 14 residues. Germline V gives CDR1 LNHDA, CDR2 SQIVND (reference sequence). CDR3: CASSRTGRFGELFF. The DNA for the CDR3 is TGTGCCAGTAGTAGGACAGGGAGGTTCGGGGAGCTGTTTTTT.

The chain joins TRBV28 to TRBJ2-1; 8 positions match TRBD2. Germline V gives CDR1 MDHEN, CDR2 SYDVKM. V gave up 6 bases and J gave up 3 bases; unmatched junction bases: 4. The CDR3 length is 14 residues. CDR3 coding DNA: TGTGCCAGCAGGACAGCGGGAGTCTACAATGAGCAGTTCTTC. Its protein product is CASRTAGVYNEQFF.

The gene calls are TRBV25-1 and TRBJ2-2; 10 bases are a match to TRBD1. This CDR3 has 15 residues. Germline trimming cut 6 bases from V and 6 bases from J; bases unmatched to any gene: 7. Germline-derived CDR1 and CDR2 are MGHDK and SYGVNS. CDR3 nucleotide sequence: TGTGCCAGCAGCGGGGACAGGGGAGCGTCCGGGGAGCTGTTTTTT. It codes for CASSGDRGASGELFF.

This clone was recorded only once. The chain couples TRBV27 to TRBJ2-1; D might be TRBD1 (5 bases). Deletions cut 4 bases from V and 6 bases from J, with 13 bases between. The CDR3 has 14 residues. Germline V lookup: CDR1 MNHEY, CDR2 SMNVEV (reference sequence). The DNA of the CDR3 is TGTGCCAGCAGTTATGGGGCTAGGCCCAATGAGCAGTTCTTC. Its protein product is CASSYGARPNEQFF.

This chain uses TRBV7-3 with TRBJ2-1, with D maybe TRBD1 (5 bases). Trimming left V 4 bases short and J 9 bases short, with 16 bases between. CDR1 and CDR2 (germline): SGHTA, FQGTGA. CDR3 length equals 14 residues. The CDR3 bases are TGTGCCAGCAGCTCCTTGCTGGGGCAGGGTGAGCAGTTCTTC. Translation gives CASSSLLGQGEQFF.

This chain connects TRBV4-2 to TRBJ1-3, with D tentatively TRBD1 (5 bases). The germline CDR1 and CDR2 sequences are LGHNA and YNFKEQ. V lost 5 bases to trimming and J lost 4 bases, with 9 bases between them. The CDR3 contains 13 residues. The CDR3 protein is CASSGGTGNTIYF. The CDR3 region has the DNA TGTGCCAGCAGCGGGGGGACGGGAAACACCATATATTTT.

This rearrangement joins TRBV28 to TRBJ2-7; D gene ambiguous. The germline V gene encodes CDR1 MDHEN and CDR2 SYDVKM. V lost 4 bases, J lost 3 bases, and 7 bases lay in between. This CDR3 has 12 residues. The CDR3 loop is CASSYKSYEQYF. The DNA of the CDR3 is TGTGCCAGCAGTTACAAAAGCTACGAGCAGTACTTC.

The chain couples TRBV21-1 to TRBJ2-3; the table assigns TRBD1, which was not confirmed against the DNA. TRBV21-1 is tagged as a pseudogene. The CDR3 loop spans 16 amino acids. CDR3 DNA: TGTGCCAGCAGCGCCTACAGGGATTCCAACACAGATACGCAGTATTTT. The encoded protein is CASSAYRDSNTDTQYF.

V is TRBV10-3 and J is TRBJ2-7; 7 bases match TRBD1. The CDR3 is made up of 14 amino acids. Trimming took 3 bases from V and 2 from J; bases not matched to a gene: 4. Germline CDR1 reads ENHRY; CDR2 reads SYGVKD. The CDR3 loop reads CAISDSDRAYEQYF. As DNA, the CDR3 is TGTGCCATCAGTGATTCCGACAGGGCCTACGAGCAGTACTTC.

The chain employs TRBV27 and TRBJ2-6; D remains ambiguous. V lost 0 bases, J lost 0 bases, and 3 bases lay in between. Germline V gives CDR1 MNHEY, CDR2 SMNVEV (reference sequence). This CDR3 contains 15 residues. DNA for the CDR3: TGTGCCAGCAGTTTATCTCGCTCTGGGGCCAACGTCCTGACTTTC. Its protein product is CASSLSRSGANVLTF.

This chain links TRBV10-3 with TRBJ2-2; TRBD2 matches at 9 bases. The trim removed 6 bases at V and 1 base at J, leaving 0 bases unmatched. This CDR3 comprises 14 residues. The germline V gene has CDR1 ENHRY and CDR2 SYGVKD. CDR3 DNA sequence: TGTGCCATCAGACTAGCGGGGAACACCGGGGAGCTGTTTTTT. This encodes CAIRLAGNTGELFF.

This clone was detected only once. The genes are TRBV27 and TRBJ2-7, with D possibly matching TRBD2 (5 bases). V was pared by 6 bases and J by 6 bases, with 12 bases between. The CDR3 covers 12 residues. CDR1 is MNHEY, CDR2 SMNVEV, per germline (reference sequence). In DNA, the CDR3 is TGTGCCAGCAGGAATCGGGAACTCGAGCAGTACTTC. It is translated as CASRNRELEQYF.

The chain is built from TRBV11-2 and TRBJ1-1; TRBD1 is a possible D gene (5 bases). The CDR3 consists of 16 residues. Trimming removed 4 bases at V and 1 base at J, with 16 bases between. Germline CDR1 is SGHAT and CDR2 is FQNNGV. The CDR3 here is CASSSPGRRRNTEAFF. The CDR3 DNA reads as TGTGCCAGCAGCTCACCAGGGCGGCGGAGGAACACTGAAGCTTTCTTT.

This sequence joins TRBV7-2 and TRBJ1-1; D is possibly TRBD1 (6 bases). The CDR3 has 14 amino acids. V was shortened by 3 bases and J by 3 bases, with 11 bases between the two germline ends. Looked up from germline, CDR1 is SGHTA and CDR2 is FQGNSA. The DNA for the CDR3 is TGTGCCAGCAGCTTTTGGCAGGGGCACACTGAAGCTTTCTTT. It is translated as CASSFWQGHTEAFF.

The chain has TRBV15 and TRBJ1-1, with a tentative D call TRBD1 (6 bases). The germline V gene has CDR1 LNHNV and CDR2 YYDKDF (reference sequence). Trimming took 5 bases from V and 0 from J, leaving 10 bases between them. CDR3 length equals 14 residues. The CDR3: CATSVGGVNTEAFF. The CDR3 DNA follows: TGTGCCACCAGCGTAGGGGGGGTGAACACTGAAGCTTTCTTT.

Only one count was recorded for this clone. The chain joins TRBV9 to TRBJ2-1, with D perhaps TRBD2 (6 bases). The CDR3 contains 14 residues. Trimming cost V 0 bases and J 10 bases, with 14 bases left between them. Germline values: CDR1 SGDLS, CDR2 YYNGEE. CDR3: CASSVGVSGAEQFF. Written as DNA, the CDR3 is TGTGCCAGCAGCGTAGGGGTTAGCGGTGCCGAGCAGTTCTTC.

The chain recombines TRBV15 with TRBJ1-6, with D tentatively TRBD1 (6 bases). The germline V gene encodes CDR1 LNHNV and CDR2 YYDKDF (reference sequence). Trimming pared 0 bases from V and 7 bases from J, leaving 13 bases between. The CDR3 has 16 amino acids. The CDR3 protein is CATSRDQTRGNSPLHF. CDR3 DNA: TGTGCCACCAGCAGAGATCAAACTAGGGGGAATTCACCCCTCCACTTT.

This chain uses TRBV19 with TRBJ2-4; the D gene is possibly TRBD2 (6 bases). From germline, CDR1 is LNHDA and CDR2 SQIVND (reference sequence). V lost 3 bases and J 4 bases, leaving 22 bases between the germline ends. The CDR3 is 18 amino acids. The CDR3 spells CASSIPRTTSKIKNIQYF. The CDR3 DNA reads TGTGCCAGTAGTATCCCCAGGACTACCAGTAAGATTAAAAACATTCAGTACTTC.

This rearrangement joins TRBV19 to TRBJ2-1, with D possibly being TRBD2 (6 bases). Trimming cost V 3 bases and J 7 bases, with 16 bases left between them. Germline lookup yields CDR1 LNHDA and CDR2 SQIVND (reference sequence). The length of the CDR3 is 15 residues. CDR3 loop: CASSMVLAGQNEQFF. The CDR3, as DNA: TGTGCCAGTAGTATGGTACTAGCAGGCCAGAATGAGCAGTTCTTC.

The rearrangement joins TRBV12-3 or TRBV12-4 to TRBJ1-3; D is unresolved. Between the trimmed V and J ends, which lost 5 bases and 2 bases, there was a span of 4 bases. The CDR3 covers 12 residues. Here the CDR3 reads CASSPTGNTIYF. In DNA form, the CDR3 reads TGTGCCAGCAGTCCTACTGGAAACACCATATATTTT.

The chain has TRBV7-3 and TRBJ2-1, with D perhaps TRBD2 (5 bases). V dropped 5 bases and J dropped 6 bases, with 14 bases sitting between them. Germline-derived CDR1 and CDR2 are SGHTA and FQGTGA. This CDR3 region has 14 residues. CDR3 DNA sequence: TGTGCCAGCAGCCTCTTAAGGGAGCCCAATGAGCAGTTCTTC. Encoded protein: CASSLLREPNEQFF.

The chain carries TRBV28 and TRBJ1-2, with D uncertain. CDR1 is MDHEN, CDR2 SYDVKM, per germline. This CDR3 region has 13 residues. V was cut by 6 bases and J by 0 bases, with 8 bases left in between. The CDR3 DNA sequence: TGTGCCAGCAGCCCGACAACTAACTATGGCTACACCTTC. This codes for CASSPTTNYGYTF.

V and J are TRBV5-4 and TRBJ2-2; D uncertain. V lost 4 bases to trimming and J lost 2 bases, with 12 bases between them. Germline V gene sequence: CDR1 SGHNT, CDR2 YYREEE (reference sequence). The CDR3 consists of 15 residues. Here the CDR3 reads CASSPEGVNTGELFF. For the CDR3, the DNA is TGTGCCAGCAGCCCCGAAGGAGTTAACACCGGGGAGCTGTTTTTT.

The CDR3 reads CASSPSGGNYEQYF. In DNA, the CDR3 is TGTGCCAGCTCACCATCGGGGGGAAACTACGAGCAGTACTTC. The chain couples TRBV18 to TRBJ2-7; 7 bases match TRBD2. Losses at the gene ends were 2 bases for V and 3 bases for J; bases not matched to a gene: 4. The CDR3 totals 14 residues. CDR1 is KGHSH, CDR2 LQKENI, per germline.

This clone was counted many times. At the DNA level, this CDR3 is encoded by other sequences in the same sample as well. This chain joins TRBV6-5 and TRBJ1-1; D gene ambiguous. Germline V lookup: CDR1 MNHEY, CDR2 SVGAGI. This CDR3 spans 15 amino acids. V dropped 2 bases and J dropped 1 base, with 11 bases sitting between them. The chain's CDR3 is CASSYEVRGNTEAFF. The CDR3 DNA sequence: TGTGCCAGCAGTTACGAAGTCCGGGGGAACACTGAAGCTTTCTTT.